These 3 T cell receptor beta chains were sequenced from one sample in a study of T cells in tumors after PD-1 blockade. Here immunoSEQ multiplex PCR was the method, and the copy in TCRdb shows in-frame clones only, minus some. This sample has around 50,000 clones, with 79% found just once. Here the sequenced sample was PBMCs, taken before anti-PD-1 treatment. The receptor set was obtained from a human donor with basal cell carcinoma.

J is TRBJ1-4 and V is TRBV28; TRBD1 agrees at 8 bases. The CDR3 is 14 residues long. With 8 bases clipped from V and 7 bases from J, the junction kept 9 bases outside the gene matches. The germline V gene encodes CDR1 MDHEN and CDR2 SYDVKM. The CDR3 nucleotides are TGTGCCAGCGCATCAGGGGGCCGGGCTGAAAAACTGTTTTTT. This codes for CASASGGRAEKLFF.

V gene TRBV6-5 combines with J gene TRBJ2-3, with 8 bases fitting TRBD2. V lost 6 bases and J lost 1; bases outside the gene matches: 6. The CDR3 totals 15 residues. Per germline, CDR1 MNHEY and CDR2 SVGAGI. The CDR3 DNA follows: TGTGCCAGCAGGACGGGAGCGGGGGGCACAGATACGCAGTATTTT. Protein: CASRTGAGGTDTQYF.

This clone was seen only a few times. This rearrangement joins TRBV9 to TRBJ1-5; D uncertain. The germline gives CDR1 SGDLS, CDR2 YYNGEE. V dropped 2 bases and J dropped 0 bases, with 9 bases sitting between them. The CDR3 length is 15 residues. In DNA, the CDR3 is TGTGCCAGCAGCGTTAATGGGAATAGCAATCAGCCCCAGCATTTT. It translates to CASSVNGNSNQPQHF. Combining the CDR3 with reference TRBV9 and TRBJ1-5 gives the whole variable domain DSGVTQTPKHLITATGQRVTLRCSPRSGDLSVYWYQQSLDQGLQFLIQYYNGEERAKGNILERFSAQQFPDLHSELNLSSLELGDSALYFCASSVNGNSNQPQHFGDGTRLSIL.